The subject of this entry is one TCR beta chain. The TCRbeta library incorporated unique molecular identifiers. Each CDR3 protein is one row after TCRdb ran MiXCR on the PCR reads. In the table there are about 74,000 distinct CDR3 sequences, roughly 13% of which are singletons. The V end was cut by 4 bases, the J end by 4 bases, with 14 bases between. The CDR3 spans 14 residues. Per germline, CDR1 SGDLS and CDR2 YYNGEE. The data were obtained in a study of T-cell reconstitution after alpha-beta-depleted transplantation in children. This clonotype was sampled from a male patient aged 2-9 years who had a stem cell transplant for acute lymphoblastic leukemia, so the T cells may come from the graft donor. Sample: PBMCs, mostly from graft donor cells, taken 180 days after TCRalphabeta/CD19-depleted stem cell transplant. V and J are TRBV9 and TRBJ1-1; unclear D gene. CDR3 protein: CASSTGFRGTEAFF. CDR3 nucleotide sequence: TGTGCCAGCAGCACGGGATTTAGAGGCACTGAAGCTTTCTTT. Based on the CDR3 plus reference TRBV9 and TRBJ1-1, the full variable domain is DSGVTQTPKHLITATGQRVTLRCSPRSGDLSVYWYQQSLDQGLQFLIQYYNGEERAKGNILERFSAQQFPDLHSELNLSSLELGDSALYFCASSTGFRGTEAFFGQGTRLTVV.